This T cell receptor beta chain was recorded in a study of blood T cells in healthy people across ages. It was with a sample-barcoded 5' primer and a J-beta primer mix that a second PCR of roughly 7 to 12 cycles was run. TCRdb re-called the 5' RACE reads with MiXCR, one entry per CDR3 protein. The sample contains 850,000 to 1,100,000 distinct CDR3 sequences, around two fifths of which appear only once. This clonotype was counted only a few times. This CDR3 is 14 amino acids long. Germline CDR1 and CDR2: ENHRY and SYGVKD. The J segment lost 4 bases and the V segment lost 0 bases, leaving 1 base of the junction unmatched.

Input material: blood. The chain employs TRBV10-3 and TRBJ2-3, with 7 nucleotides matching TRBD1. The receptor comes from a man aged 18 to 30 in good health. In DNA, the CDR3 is TGTGCCATCAGTGAGTCCCAGGGGGCAGATACGCAGTATTTT. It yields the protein CAISESQGADTQYF.